The 2 T cell receptor beta chains in this list originate from one sample, sequenced in a study of blood T cell repertoires in COVID-19. Produced via immunoSEQ multiplex PCR; TCRdb's table is partial and in-frame only. The profile covers tens of thousands of clones, with around 87% appearing a single time and about 7% taken by the ten largest. The sample comprised peripheral blood. Source of these receptors: a man aged 55 to 70 with active or convalescent COVID-19.

The gene calls are TRBV6-5 and TRBJ2-7, with TRBD1 matching 8 bases. Germline values: CDR1 MNHEY, CDR2 SVGAGI. The V segment lost 6 bases and the J segment 3 bases; nucleotides outside the gene matches: 10. The length of the CDR3 is 15 residues. The CDR3 region is CASSPRTGRSYEQYF. The DNA for the CDR3 is TGTGCCAGCAGCCCAAGGACAGGGAGGAGCTACGAGCAGTACTTC.

The chain combines TRBV5-1 with TRBJ2-1; no clear D gene. V lost 4 bases to trimming and J lost 2 bases, with 13 bases between them. The CDR3 sequence is 15 residues long. Germline assignment: CDR1 SGHRS and CDR2 YFSETQ. CDR3 bases: TGCGCCAGCAGCCCGGTCCGGCGGACCTACAATGAGCAGTTCTTC. It yields the protein CASSPVRRTYNEQFF.